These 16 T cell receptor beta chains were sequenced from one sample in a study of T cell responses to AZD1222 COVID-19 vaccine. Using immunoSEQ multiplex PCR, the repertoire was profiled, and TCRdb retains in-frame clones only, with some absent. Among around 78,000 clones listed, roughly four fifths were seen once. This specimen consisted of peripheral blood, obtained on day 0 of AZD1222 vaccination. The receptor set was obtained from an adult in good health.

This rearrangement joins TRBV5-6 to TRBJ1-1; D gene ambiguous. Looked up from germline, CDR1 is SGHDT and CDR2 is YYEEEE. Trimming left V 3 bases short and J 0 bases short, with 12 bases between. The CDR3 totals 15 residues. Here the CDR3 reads CASSWTTGLNTEAFF. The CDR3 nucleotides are TGTGCCAGCAGCTGGACGACGGGCCTGAACACTGAAGCTTTCTTT.

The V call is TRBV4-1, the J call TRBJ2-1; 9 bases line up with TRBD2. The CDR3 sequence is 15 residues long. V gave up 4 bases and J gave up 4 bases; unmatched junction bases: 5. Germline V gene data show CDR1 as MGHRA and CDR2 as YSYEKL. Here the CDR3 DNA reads TGCGCCAGCAGCCCCTTAGCGGGGGCGTACAATGAGCAGTTCTTC. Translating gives CASSPLAGAYNEQFF.

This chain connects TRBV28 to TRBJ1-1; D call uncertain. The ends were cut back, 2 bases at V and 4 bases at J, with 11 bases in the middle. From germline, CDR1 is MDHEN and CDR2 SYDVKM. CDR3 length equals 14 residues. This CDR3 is CASSLVLGSTEAFF. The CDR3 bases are TGTGCCAGCAGTTTAGTTTTAGGGTCCACTGAAGCTTTCTTT.

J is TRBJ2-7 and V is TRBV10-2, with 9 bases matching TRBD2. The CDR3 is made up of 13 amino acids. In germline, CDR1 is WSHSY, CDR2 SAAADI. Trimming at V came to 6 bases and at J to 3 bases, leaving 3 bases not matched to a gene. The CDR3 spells CASRTSGDYEQYF. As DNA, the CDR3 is TGCGCCAGCAGGACTAGCGGTGACTACGAGCAGTACTTC.

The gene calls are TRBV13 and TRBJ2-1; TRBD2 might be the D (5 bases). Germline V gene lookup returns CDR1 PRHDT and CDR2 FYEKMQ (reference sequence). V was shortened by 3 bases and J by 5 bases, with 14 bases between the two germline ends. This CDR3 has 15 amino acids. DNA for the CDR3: TGTGCCAGCAGCTTTTGGACTTCACAAAACAATGAGCAGTTCTTC. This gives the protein CASSFWTSQNNEQFF.

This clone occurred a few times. The CDR3 loop is CASSANSAGGYGYTF. CDR3 DNA: TGTGCCAGCAGTGCCAATTCGGCAGGGGGTTATGGCTACACCTTC. The V call is TRBV6-4, the J call TRBJ1-2; 7 nucleotides agree with TRBD1. The trim removed 4 bases at V and 5 bases at J, leaving 10 bases unmatched. Germline V gives CDR1 MRHNA, CDR2 SNTAGT. This CDR3 has 15 residues.

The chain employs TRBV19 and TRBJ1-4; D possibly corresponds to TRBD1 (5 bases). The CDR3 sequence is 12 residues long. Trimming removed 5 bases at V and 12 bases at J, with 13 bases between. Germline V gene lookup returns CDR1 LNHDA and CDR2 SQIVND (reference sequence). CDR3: CASSVAGLQLFF. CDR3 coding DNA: TGTGCCAGTAGTGTCGCGGGGCTACAACTGTTTTTT. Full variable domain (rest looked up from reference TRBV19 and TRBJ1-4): DGGITQSPKYLFRKEGQNVTLSCEQNLNHDAMYWYRQDPGQGLRLIYYSQIVNDFQKGDIAEGYSVSREKKESFPLTVTSAQKNPTAFYLCASSVAGLQLFFGSGTQLSVL.

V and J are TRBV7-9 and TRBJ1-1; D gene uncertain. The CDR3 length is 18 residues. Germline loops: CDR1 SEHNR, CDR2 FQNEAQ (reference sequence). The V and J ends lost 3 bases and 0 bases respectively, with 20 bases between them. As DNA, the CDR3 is TGTGCCAGCAGCTTCGACCTCTCCACGTCTGGCATGAACACTGAAGCTTTCTTT. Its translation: CASSFDLSTSGMNTEAFF.

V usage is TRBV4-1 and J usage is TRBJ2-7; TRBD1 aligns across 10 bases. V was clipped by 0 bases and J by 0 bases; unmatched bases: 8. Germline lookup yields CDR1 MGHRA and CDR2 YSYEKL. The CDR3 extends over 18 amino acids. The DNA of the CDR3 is TGCGCCAGCAGCCAAGAGAAGACCCGGGACAGGGGCTCCTACGAGCAGTACTTC. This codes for CASSQEKTRDRGSYEQYF.

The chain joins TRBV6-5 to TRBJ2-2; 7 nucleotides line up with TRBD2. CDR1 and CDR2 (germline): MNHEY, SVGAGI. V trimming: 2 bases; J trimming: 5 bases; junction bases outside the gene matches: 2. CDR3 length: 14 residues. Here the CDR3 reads CASSYGGSTGELFF. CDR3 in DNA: TGTGCCAGCAGTTACGGCGGGAGTACCGGGGAGCTGTTTTTT.

DNA of the CDR3: TGTGCCAGCAGCTTAGCCCCGAGGACGGATCAGCCCCAGCATTTT. It specifies CASSLAPRTDQPQHF. The genes are TRBV11-2 and TRBJ1-5; D unclear. CDR1 is SGHAT and CDR2 is FQNNGV in the germline V gene. The germline V and J ends were trimmed by 1 base and 5 bases, with 12 bases remaining between them. The CDR3 consists of 15 residues.

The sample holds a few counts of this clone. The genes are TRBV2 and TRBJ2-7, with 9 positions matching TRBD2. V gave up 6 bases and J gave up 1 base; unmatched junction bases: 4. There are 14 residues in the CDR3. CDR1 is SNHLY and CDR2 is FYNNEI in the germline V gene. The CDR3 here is CASRITSGSYEQYF. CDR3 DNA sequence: TGTGCCAGCAGAATTACTAGCGGGTCCTACGAGCAGTACTTC.

The CDR3 region is CASSEPNQPQHF. CDR3 nucleotides: TGTGCCAGCAGCGAACCCAATCAGCCCCAGCATTTT. V and J are TRBV2 and TRBJ1-5; D call uncertain. With 6 bases removed from V and 3 bases from J, the gap between germline ends came to 6 bases. There are 12 residues in the CDR3. The germline V gene encodes CDR1 SNHLY and CDR2 FYNNEI.

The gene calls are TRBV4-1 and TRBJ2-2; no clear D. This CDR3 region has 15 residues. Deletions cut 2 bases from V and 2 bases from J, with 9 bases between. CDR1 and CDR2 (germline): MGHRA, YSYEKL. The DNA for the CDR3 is TGCGCCAGCAGCCAACAATCACTCAACACCGGGGAGCTGTTTTTT. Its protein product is CASSQQSLNTGELFF.

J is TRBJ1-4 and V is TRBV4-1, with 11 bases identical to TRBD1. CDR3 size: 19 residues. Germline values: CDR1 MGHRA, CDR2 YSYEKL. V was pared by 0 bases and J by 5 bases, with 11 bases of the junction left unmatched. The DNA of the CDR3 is TGCGCCAGCAGCCAAGATCGGGTTAGTGGGACAGGGGGGAATGAAAAACTGTTTTTT. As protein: CASSQDRVSGTGGNEKLFF.

In DNA, the CDR3 is TGCGCCAGCAGCTTGGACATTCATAATGGCTACACCTTC. This encodes CASSLDIHNGYTF. This chain links TRBV5-1 with TRBJ1-2; the D is unclear. The CDR3 runs to 13 residues. Germline-derived CDR1 and CDR2 are SGHRS and YFSETQ. The V end was cut by 0 bases, the J end by 6 bases, with 9 bases between.